This TCR beta chain was profiled in a study of blood T cells in healthy people across ages. Study overall: Per two T cells, about one barcoded beta molecule was captured through template switching. Study outcomes and limitations: Underestimates were what the diversity estimates from one million T cells were considered to be.

This clonotype was detected many times. The antigen is not known. A junction end diverges from the germline sequence, so it may reflect a read error. A second PCR of roughly 7 to 11 cycles used a sample-barcoded 5' primer and a J-beta primer mix. TCRdb redid the calling of the 5' RACE reads with MiXCR, one entry per CDR3 protein. The sample includes some 700,000 distinct CDR3 sequences, around 46% of them seen just once. This CDR3 region has 13 residues. Germline-derived CDR1 and CDR2 are LGHDT and YNNKEL (reference sequence). V and J are TRBV3-1 and TRBJ2-7; TRBD1 is a possible D gene (6 bases). Material for sequencing was blood. This sequence was found in a woman aged 55-70 years in good health. This chain's CDR3 is CASSLQGVYEQYF. DNA of the CDR3: TGCGCCAGCAGCTTACAGGGTGTCTACGAGCAGTACTTC.